A selection of T cell receptor beta chains follows, all from one sample in a study of post-analysis software for immune sequencing data. One entry per CDR3 protein results from TCRdb running MiXCR on the PCR reads. The sample holds 750,000 to 950,000 distinct CDR3 sequences, under 70% seen once. The specimen sequenced was blood. Every receptor here comes from a girl aged 5-17 years with multiple sclerosis. The CDR3 runs from the conserved cysteine through the conserved F or W.

j_call v_call cdr3_aa
TRBJ2-3 TRBV20-1 CSARSPNTQYF
TRBJ1-2 TRBV9 CASSPRPRQGRNYGYTF
TRBJ1-2 TRBV7-9 CASSLTRADYGYTF
TRBJ2-5 TRBV27 CASSFRAGRMETQYF
TRBJ2-7 TRBV20-1 CSANDRVNEQYF
TRBJ2-1 TRBV5-1 CASSLGDRIAYNEQFF
TRBJ2-5 TRBV5-1 CASSSMTERETQYF
TRBJ1-1 TRBV4-2 CANSQDHGGTEAFF
TRBJ2-1 TRBV7-9 CASSSTSGGRDEQFF
TRBJ2-7 TRBV29-1 CSVTTGTGGSSQYF
TRBJ2-3 TRBV5-1 CASSSGVSSTDTQYF